The 20 T cell receptor beta chains below come from one sample, sequenced in a study of T cell clonotyping in hematopoietic cell transplantation. Profiled with immunoSEQ multiplex PCR; TCRdb holds only in-frame clones, not every one. The table lists tens of thousands of clones, around 94% of them singletons. The sequencing input was peripheral blood mononuclear cells. Receptors were obtained from a woman between 50 and 59 years old in good health. Some clones in this sample may be carry-over from other donors' samples.

The J gene is TRBJ2-7, the V gene TRBV4-1, with D unresolved. V was clipped by 0 bases and J by 4 bases, with 7 bases between them. The germline gives CDR1 MGHRA, CDR2 YSYEKL. This CDR3 is 13 amino acids long. The CDR3 region is CASSQELRYEQYF. In DNA form, the CDR3 reads TGCGCCAGCAGCCAAGAACTACGTTACGAGCAGTACTTC.

The CDR3 region is CASSDQLTGINYGYTF. The DNA for the CDR3 is TGTGCCAGCAGCGATCAGTTGACAGGGATCAACTATGGCTACACCTTC. This chain connects TRBV7-6 to TRBJ1-2; TRBD1 aligns across 7 bases. The junction had 11 bases not matched to a gene; V was cut back by 5 bases and J by 2 bases. Germline-derived CDR1 and CDR2 are SGHVS and FNYEAQ. The CDR3 runs 16 residues.

The V and J genes are TRBV28 and TRBJ1-3; TRBD1 matches 8 bases. This CDR3 has 17 residues. V was pared by 3 bases and J by 0 bases, with 7 bases of the junction left unmatched. Germline loops: CDR1 MDHEN, CDR2 SYDVKM. This chain's CDR3 is CASSFSAGGFSGNTIYF. CDR3 sequence (DNA): TGTGCCAGCAGTTTTTCGGCAGGGGGCTTCTCTGGAAACACCATATATTTT.

The rearrangement joins TRBV7-6 to TRBJ2-2, with TRBD2 matching over 11 bases. In germline, CDR1 is SGHVS, CDR2 FNYEAQ. V gave up 1 base and J gave up 9 bases; unmatched junction bases: 7. CDR3 length: 16 amino acids. CDR3: CASSLGPSGGIRELFF. The CDR3 region has the DNA TGTGCCAGCAGCTTAGGTCCTAGCGGGGGGATTCGGGAGCTGTTTTTT. Looking up the rest from reference TRBV7-6 and TRBJ2-2 gives the full variable domain: GAGVSQSPRYKVTKRGQDVALRCDPISGHVSLYWYRQALGQGPEFLTYFNYEAQQDKSGLPNDRFSAERPEGSISTLTIQRTEQRDSAMYRCASSLGPSGGIRELFFGEGSRLTVL.

V and J are TRBV11-3 and TRBJ2-3; TRBD1 aligns across 7 bases. CDR1 and CDR2 from the germline V gene are SGHNT and YENEEA. This CDR3 has 15 amino acids. The J segment lost 4 bases and the V segment lost 1 base, leaving 5 bases of the junction unmatched. This CDR3 reads CASSLVGGESDTQYF. Written as DNA, the CDR3 is TGTGCCAGCAGCTTAGTAGGGGGCGAGTCAGATACGCAGTATTTT.

This clone was seen a single time. The gene calls are TRBV23-1 and TRBJ1-5; D may be TRBD1 (5 bases). TRBV23-1 is treated as an ORF (open reading frame) with a function not yet certain. The ends were cut back, 1 base at V and 2 bases at J, with 12 bases in the middle. The CDR3 has 16 residues. In DNA, the CDR3 is TGCGCCAGCAGTCAATACCGACAGACACGCAATCAGCCCCAGCATTTT. Protein sequence: CASSQYRQTRNQPQHF.

This clone came up once. This chain uses TRBV10-3 with TRBJ2-3; 11 nucleotides align to TRBD2. CDR3 length: 17 residues. V lost 10 bases, J lost 3 bases, and 15 bases stayed unmatched. Per germline, CDR1 ENHRY and CDR2 SYGVKD. The CDR3 region is CATTPFKTSGETDTQYF. The CDR3 DNA is TGTGCCACCACTCCTTTTAAGACTAGCGGGGAAACAGATACGCAGTATTTT.

The rearrangement joins TRBV19 to TRBJ2-7, with a possible D match to TRBD1 (5 bases). This CDR3 has 12 residues. The ends were cut back, 6 bases at V and 6 bases at J, with 12 bases in the middle. Germline CDR1 LNHDA, CDR2 SQIVND (reference sequence). CDR3 DNA: TGTGCCAGTAGCTTAGGGGAAGGCGAGCAGTACTTC. The encoded protein is CASSLGEGEQYF.

V gene TRBV7-6 combines with J gene TRBJ2-7; TRBD2 agrees at 8 bases. V was pared by 3 bases and J by 2 bases, with 0 bases of the junction left unmatched. Germline V gene sequence: CDR1 SGHVS, CDR2 FNYEAQ. The CDR3 loop spans 13 amino acids. The CDR3 nucleotides are TGTGCCAGCAGCTTTAGCGGGGCCTACGAGCAGTACTTC. This translates into CASSFSGAYEQYF.

In DNA, the CDR3 is TGCGCCAGCAGCCAAGATAGTGCGGGAGATTCCTTTCAGTACTTC. This codes for CASSQDSAGDSFQYF. This chain links TRBV4-3 with TRBJ2-4; 7 bases match TRBD2. The CDR3 is 15 amino acids. V was pared by 0 bases and J by 11 bases, with 10 bases of the junction left unmatched. CDR1 is LGHNA, CDR2 YSLEER, per germline.

V usage is TRBV4-3 and J usage is TRBJ2-7, with D tentatively TRBD2 (5 bases). The CDR3 length is 16 residues. The germline V gene encodes CDR1 LGHNA and CDR2 YSLEER. Trimming stripped 0 bases from V and 0 bases from J, with 12 bases between. In nucleotides, the CDR3 is TGCGCCAGCAGCCAAGATCAGATCGGGGACTCCTACGAGCAGTACTTC. Its translation is CASSQDQIGDSYEQYF.

The rearrangement links TRBV11-3 to TRBJ1-1; D unclear. Trimming took 3 bases from V and 1 from J, leaving 12 bases between them. The length of the CDR3 is 15 residues. CDR1 and CDR2 (germline): SGHNT, YENEEA. The CDR3 loop is CASSLVGLSNTEAFF. The DNA for the CDR3 is TGTGCCAGCAGCTTGGTAGGGCTTTCGAACACTGAAGCTTTCTTT.

V gene TRBV5-1 combines with J gene TRBJ1-1; a possible D gene is TRBD1 (5 bases). V was cut by 4 bases and J by 3 bases, with 13 bases left in between. The CDR3 is 14 amino acids. Germline assignment: CDR1 SGHRS and CDR2 YFSETQ. The CDR3 loop reads CASSLWGGDTEAFF. The CDR3 nucleotides read TGCGCCAGCAGCCTTTGGGGAGGGGACACTGAAGCTTTCTTT.

The chain combines TRBV28 with TRBJ2-7, with 8 positions matching TRBD2. The CDR3 loop spans 14 amino acids. The V gene end was trimmed by 3 bases and the J gene end by 4 bases; junction bases not matched to a gene: 5. Germline assignment: CDR1 MDHEN and CDR2 SYDVKM. CDR3 amino acids: CASSFSGTPYEQYF. The CDR3 DNA reads TGTGCCAGCAGTTTTAGCGGGACCCCGTACGAGCAGTACTTC.

V and J are TRBV13 and TRBJ1-1; 8 bases are shared with TRBD1. The V gene end was trimmed by 0 bases and the J gene end by 5 bases; junction bases not matched to a gene: 2. The V gene's germline CDR1 is PRHDT and CDR2 FYEKMQ (reference sequence). CDR3 length: 14 amino acids. CDR3 DNA sequence: TGTGCCAGCAGCTTAGGGGACAGGGTAACTGAAGCTTTCTTT. Its translation is CASSLGDRVTEAFF.

The CDR3 sequence is CASSIRVDTEAFF. In nucleotides, the CDR3 is TGTGCCAGTAGTATTCGGGTAGACACTGAAGCTTTCTTT. The V and J genes are TRBV19 and TRBJ1-1; D is unclear. The CDR3 has 13 residues. The germline CDR1 and CDR2 sequences are LNHDA and SQIVND (reference sequence). V shed 3 bases and J shed 3 bases, with 8 bases lying between them.

The rearrangement links TRBV10-3 to TRBJ1-5; no reliable D call. CDR1 is ENHRY, CDR2 SYGVKD, per germline. The CDR3 runs 12 residues. The germline V and J ends were trimmed by 4 bases and 6 bases, with 7 bases remaining between them. CDR3 bases: TGTGCCATCAGTGGAGCTTCTCAGCCCCAGCATTTT. This gives the protein CAISGASQPQHF.

The rearrangement uses TRBV5-1 and TRBJ2-1, with 11 nucleotides matching TRBD2. V gave up 0 bases and J gave up 7 bases; unmatched junction bases: 3. The germline V gene has CDR1 SGHRS and CDR2 YFSETQ. The CDR3 is made up of 15 amino acids. CDR3 loop: CASSLGPSGGNEQFF. CDR3 DNA sequence: TGCGCCAGCAGCTTGGGGCCTAGCGGGGGGAATGAGCAGTTCTTC.

The chain joins TRBV4-2 to TRBJ1-2; no firm D call. Germline assignment: CDR1 LGHNA and CDR2 YNFKEQ. This CDR3 is built from 16 residues. The V and J ends lost 3 bases and 6 bases respectively, with 20 bases between them. CDR3 amino acids: CASSQTFGWSMDGYTF. CDR3 DNA: TGTGCCAGCAGCCAGACTTTTGGATGGTCTATGGATGGCTACACCTTC.

The V and J genes are TRBV7-3 and TRBJ1-4; D ambiguous. The CDR3 totals 15 residues. Trimming left V 5 bases short and J 0 bases short, with 10 bases between. The germline gives CDR1 SGHTA, CDR2 FQGTGA. Here the CDR3 reads CASSPSSSTNEKLFF. The CDR3 DNA reads as TGTGCCAGCAGCCCTTCAAGCTCAACTAATGAAAAACTGTTTTTT.